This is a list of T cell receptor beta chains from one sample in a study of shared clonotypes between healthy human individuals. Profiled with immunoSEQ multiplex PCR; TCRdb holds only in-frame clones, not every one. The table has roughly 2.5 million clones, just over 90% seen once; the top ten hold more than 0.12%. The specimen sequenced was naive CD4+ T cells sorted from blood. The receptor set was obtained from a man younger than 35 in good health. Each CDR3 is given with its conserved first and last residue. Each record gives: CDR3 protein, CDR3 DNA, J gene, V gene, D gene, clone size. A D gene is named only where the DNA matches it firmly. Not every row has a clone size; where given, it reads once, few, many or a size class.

CDR3: CAWSVQQGADQPQHF
DNA: TGTGCCTGGAGTGTACAACAGGGGGCAGATCAGCCCCAGCATTTT
J: TRBJ1-5
V: TRBV30
D: TRBD1
size: NA

CDR3: CAWSGPGTGGRTEAFF
DNA: TGTGCCTGGAGCGGTCCCGGGACAGGGGGCCGCACTGAAGCTTTCTTT
J: TRBJ1-1
V: TRBV30
D: TRBD1
size: NA

CDR3: CAWSPPTGTRGNAIYF
DNA: TGTGCCTGGAGTCCCCCGACCGGGACTAGGGGAAACGCCATATATTTT
J: TRBJ1-3
V: TRBV30
D: NA
size: NA

CDR3: CASSHPYEQYF
DNA: TGTGCCAGCAGTCACCCCTACGAGCAGTACTTC
J: TRBJ2-7
V: TRBV28
D: NA
size: NA

CDR3: CASSLRPATNYGYTF
DNA: TGTGCCAGCAGCTTAAGGCCAGCTACTAACTATGGCTACACCTTC
J: TRBJ1-2
V: TRBV7-2
D: NA
size: NA

CDR3: CASSVGTGGGYTF
DNA: TGTGCCAGCAGCGTAGGAACAGGGGGAGGCTACACCTTC
J: TRBJ1-2
V: TRBV9
D: TRBD1
size: NA

CDR3: CASSYAGGDTGELFF
DNA: TGCGCCAGCAGCTACGCCGGCGGGGACACCGGGGAGCTGTTTTTT
J: TRBJ2-2
V: TRBV5-1
D: NA
size: NA

CDR3: CAWSVDSGPNTIYF
DNA: TGTGCCTGGAGTGTGGACAGTGGCCCCAACACCATATATTTT
J: TRBJ1-3
V: TRBV30
D: NA
size: NA

CDR3: CASSSGGSTDTQYF
DNA: TGTGCCAGCAGCAGCGGGGGCAGCACAGATACGCAGTATTTT
J: TRBJ2-3
V: TRBV5-4
D: TRBD2
size: NA

CDR3: CASSLRSGDRNTGELFF
DNA: TGTGCCAGCTCCTTGAGAAGTGGGGACAGGAACACCGGGGAGCTGTTTTTT
J: TRBJ2-2
V: TRBV27
D: TRBD1
size: NA

CDR3: CASSESREQYF
DNA: TGTGCCAGCAGTGAAAGTCGAGAGCAGTACTTC
J: TRBJ2-7
V: TRBV6-1
D: NA
size: NA

CDR3: CASSPPVQGSSYNEQFF
DNA: TGTGCCAGCTCACCACCGGTACAGGGGAGCTCCTACAATGAGCAGTTCTTC
J: TRBJ2-1
V: TRBV18
D: TRBD1
size: NA

CDR3: CASSLGRTYNQPQHF
DNA: TGTGCCAGCAGCTTAGGACGGACCTATAATCAGCCCCAGCATTTT
J: TRBJ1-5
V: TRBV7-2
D: NA
size: NA

CDR3: CASSLGPQRNADTQYF
DNA: TGTGCCAGCAGCTTAGGGCCACAGCGGAATGCGGATACGCAGTATTTT
J: TRBJ2-3
V: TRBV7-8
D: NA
size: NA

CDR3: CASSLGTGTGPYEQYF
DNA: TGTGCCAGCAGCTTGGGGACCGGGACAGGGCCTTACGAGCAGTACTTC
J: TRBJ2-7
V: TRBV5-4
D: TRBD1
size: NA

CDR3: CASSAESYEQYF
DNA: TGTGCCAGTAGTGCGGAATCCTACGAGCAGTACTTC
J: TRBJ2-7
V: TRBV19
D: NA
size: NA

CDR3: CASSLAGGANQETQYF
DNA: TGCGCCAGCAGCTTGGCCGGGGGGGCCAACCAAGAGACCCAGTACTTC
J: TRBJ2-5
V: TRBV5-1
D: TRBD2
size: NA

CDR3: CASSEFGRGLAGVSLNEQFF
DNA: TGTGCCAGCAGTGAATTTGGGAGGGGACTAGCGGGAGTCTCTCTCAATGAGCAGTTCTTC
J: TRBJ2-1
V: TRBV2
D: TRBD2
size: NA

CDR3: CASSADGLSYNEQFF
DNA: TGTGCCAGCAGCGCGGACGGGCTCTCCTACAATGAGCAGTTCTTC
J: TRBJ2-1
V: TRBV7-9
D: NA
size: NA

CDR3: CASSLIRGYPQEAFF
DNA: TGTGCCAGTAGTCTCATCAGGGGGTATCCCCAAGAAGCTTTCTTT
J: TRBJ1-1
V: TRBV19
D: TRBD1
size: NA

CDR3: CASRPGTYGANVLTF
DNA: TGTGCCAGCAGGCCCGGGACATATGGGGCCAACGTCCTGACTTTC
J: TRBJ2-6
V: TRBV6-5
D: NA
size: few

CDR3: CASSLERVTDTQYF
DNA: TGTGCCAGCAGCTTAGAAAGGGTTACAGATACGCAGTATTTT
J: TRBJ2-3
V: TRBV11-2
D: NA
size: NA

CDR3: CASNKEGGTGELFF
DNA: TGTGCCAGCAACAAGGAAGGGGGCACCGGGGAGCTGTTTTTT
J: TRBJ2-2
V: TRBV28
D: NA
size: NA

CDR3: CSVDSQNYGYTF
DNA: TGCAGCGTTGACAGCCAAAACTATGGCTACACCTTC
J: TRBJ1-2
V: TRBV29-1
D: NA
size: NA

CDR3: CASSSPGGAGTGELFF
DNA: TGTGCCAGCAGTTCCCCAGGGGGCGCGGGCACCGGGGAGCTGTTTTTT
J: TRBJ2-2
V: TRBV28
D: TRBD1
size: NA

CDR3: CASSSDRPSTDTQYF
DNA: TGTGCCAGCAGCTCGGACCGACCTAGCACAGATACGCAGTATTTT
J: TRBJ2-3
V: TRBV7-9
D: NA
size: NA

CDR3: CASSQDPRGLSSYNEQFF
DNA: TGCGCCAGCAGCCAAGACCCTAGGGGCTTAAGCTCCTACAATGAGCAGTTCTTC
J: TRBJ2-1
V: TRBV4-1
D: NA
size: NA

CDR3: CASSGGSSNQPQHF
DNA: TGCGCCAGCAGCGGGGGTAGTAGCAATCAGCCCCAGCATTTT
J: TRBJ1-5
V: TRBV10-2
D: NA
size: NA

CDR3: CATYQGSTNEKLFF
DNA: TGTGCCACCTACCAGGGGTCAACTAATGAAAAACTGTTTTTT
J: TRBJ1-4
V: TRBV19
D: NA
size: NA

CDR3: CASPPTGTRKGEQYF
DNA: TGTGCCAGCCCGCCTACCGGGACCCGTAAAGGAGAGCAGTACTTC
J: TRBJ2-7
V: TRBV18
D: NA
size: NA

CDR3: CASSPLDAGNSPLHF
DNA: TGTGCCAGCTCACCACTAGACGCCGGAAATTCACCCCTCCACTTT
J: TRBJ1-6
V: TRBV18
D: NA
size: NA

CDR3: CASTRDRNSNQPQHF
DNA: TGTGCCAGCACCCGGGACAGAAATAGCAATCAGCCCCAGCATTTT
J: TRBJ1-5
V: TRBV6-1
D: TRBD1
size: NA

CDR3: CASSQAHLPSHEQYF
DNA: TGCGCCAGCAGCCAAGCGCACCTTCCCTCCCACGAGCAGTACTTC
J: TRBJ2-7
V: TRBV4-1
D: NA
size: NA

CDR3: CASSRPAPEETQYF
DNA: TGCGCCAGCAGCCGCCCGGCGCCCGAGGAGACCCAGTACTTC
J: TRBJ2-5
V: TRBV5-1
D: NA
size: NA

CDR3: CASSYRPNSGNTIYF
DNA: TGTGCCAGCAGTTATCGGCCGAACTCTGGAAACACCATATATTTT
J: TRBJ1-3
V: TRBV6-5
D: NA
size: NA

CDR3: CASSFARDTGELFF
DNA: TGTGCCAGCAGCTTCGCCAGGGACACCGGGGAGCTGTTTTTT
J: TRBJ2-2
V: TRBV11-1
D: NA
size: NA

CDR3: CASSPISGGSTDTQYF
DNA: TGTGCCAGCTCACCAATTAGCGGGGGGAGCACAGATACGCAGTATTTT
J: TRBJ2-3
V: TRBV18
D: TRBD2
size: NA

CDR3: CASSYSRQYNEQFF
DNA: TGTGCCAGCAGTTACTCGAGACAGTACAATGAGCAGTTCTTC
J: TRBJ2-1
V: TRBV6-5
D: NA
size: NA

CDR3: CASSNGGYEQYF
DNA: TGTGCCAGCAGCAATGGCGGCTACGAGCAGTACTTC
J: TRBJ2-7
V: TRBV21-1
D: NA
size: NA

CDR3: CASRETGGPLNF
DNA: TGTGCCAGCAGGGAGACAGGAGGACCACTGAACTTC
J: TRBJ2-7
V: TRBV25-1
D: NA
size: NA

CDR3: CASRLSPEAFF
DNA: TGTGCCAGCAGGCTCAGCCCTGAAGCTTTCTTT
J: TRBJ1-1
V: TRBV6-1
D: NA
size: NA

CDR3: CASSGDGTGTDTQYF
DNA: TGTGCCAGCAGTGGTGACGGGACCGGCACAGATACGCAGTATTTT
J: TRBJ2-3
V: TRBV2
D: NA
size: NA